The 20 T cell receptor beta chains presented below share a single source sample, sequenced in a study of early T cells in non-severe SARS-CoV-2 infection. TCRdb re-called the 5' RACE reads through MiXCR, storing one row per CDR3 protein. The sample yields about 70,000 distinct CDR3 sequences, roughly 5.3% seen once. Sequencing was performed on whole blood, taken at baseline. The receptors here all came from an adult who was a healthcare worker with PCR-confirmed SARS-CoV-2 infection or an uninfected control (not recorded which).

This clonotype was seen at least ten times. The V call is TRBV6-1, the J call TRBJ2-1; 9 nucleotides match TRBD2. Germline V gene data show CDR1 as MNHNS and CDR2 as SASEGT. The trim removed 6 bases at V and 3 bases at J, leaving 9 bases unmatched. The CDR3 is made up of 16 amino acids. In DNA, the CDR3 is TGTGCCAGCAGCAAGAAAGCGGGAGGCCACTACAATGAGCAGTTCTTC. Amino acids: CASSKKAGGHYNEQFF.

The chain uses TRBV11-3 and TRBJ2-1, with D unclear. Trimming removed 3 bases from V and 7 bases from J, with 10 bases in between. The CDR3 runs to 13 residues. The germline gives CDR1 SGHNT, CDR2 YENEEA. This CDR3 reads CASSLRIGNEQFF. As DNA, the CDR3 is TGTGCCAGCAGCTTGAGGATTGGGAATGAGCAGTTCTTC.

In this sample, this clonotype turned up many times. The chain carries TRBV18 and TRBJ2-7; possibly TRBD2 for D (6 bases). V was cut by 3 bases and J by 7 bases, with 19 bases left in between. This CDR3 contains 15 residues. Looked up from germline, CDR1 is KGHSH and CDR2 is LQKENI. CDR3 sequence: CASSPHPGGFEEQYF. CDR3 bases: TGTGCCAGCTCACCTCACCCCGGAGGGTTCGAGGAGCAGTACTTC.

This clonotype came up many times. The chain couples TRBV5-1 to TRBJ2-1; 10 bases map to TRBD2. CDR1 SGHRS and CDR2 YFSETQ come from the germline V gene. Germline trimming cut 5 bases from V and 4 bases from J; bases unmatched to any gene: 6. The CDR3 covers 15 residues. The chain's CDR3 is CASSPPGLAYNEQFF. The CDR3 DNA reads TGCGCCAGCAGTCCTCCGGGACTAGCGTACAATGAGCAGTTCTTC.

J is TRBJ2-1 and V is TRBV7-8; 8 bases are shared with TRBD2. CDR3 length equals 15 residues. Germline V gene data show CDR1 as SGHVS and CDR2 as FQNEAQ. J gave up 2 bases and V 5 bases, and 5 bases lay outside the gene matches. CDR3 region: CASSQWTSPYNEQFF. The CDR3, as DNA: TGTGCCAGCAGCCAGTGGACTAGCCCCTACAATGAGCAGTTCTTC.

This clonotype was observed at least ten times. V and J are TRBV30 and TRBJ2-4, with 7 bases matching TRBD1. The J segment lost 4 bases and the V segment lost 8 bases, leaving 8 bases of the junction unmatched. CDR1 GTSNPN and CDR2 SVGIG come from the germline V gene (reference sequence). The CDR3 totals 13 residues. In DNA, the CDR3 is TGTGCCGGAACTGGGACAGTAAAAAACATTCAGTACTTC. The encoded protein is CAGTGTVKNIQYF.

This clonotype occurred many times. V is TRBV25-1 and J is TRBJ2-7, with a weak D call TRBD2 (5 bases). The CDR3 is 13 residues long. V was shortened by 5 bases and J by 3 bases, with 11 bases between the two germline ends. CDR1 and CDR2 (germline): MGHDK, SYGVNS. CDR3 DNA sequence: TGTGCCAGCAGTTCAGCGGCGTACTACGAGCAGTACTTC. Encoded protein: CASSSAAYYEQYF.

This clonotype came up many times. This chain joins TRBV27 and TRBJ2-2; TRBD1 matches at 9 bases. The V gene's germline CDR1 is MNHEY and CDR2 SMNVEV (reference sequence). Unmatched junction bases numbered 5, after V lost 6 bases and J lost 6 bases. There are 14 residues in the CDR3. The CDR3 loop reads CASRRDRVAGELFF. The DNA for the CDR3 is TGTGCCAGCAGACGGGACAGGGTGGCCGGGGAGCTGTTTTTT.

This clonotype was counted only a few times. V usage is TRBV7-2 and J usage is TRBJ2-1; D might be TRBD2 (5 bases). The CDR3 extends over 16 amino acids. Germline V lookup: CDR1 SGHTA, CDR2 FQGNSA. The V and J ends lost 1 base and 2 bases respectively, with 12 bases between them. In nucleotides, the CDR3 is TGTGCCAGCAGCTTAGTTTGGGAGAAGGCCTACAATGAGCAGTTCTTC. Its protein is CASSLVWEKAYNEQFF.

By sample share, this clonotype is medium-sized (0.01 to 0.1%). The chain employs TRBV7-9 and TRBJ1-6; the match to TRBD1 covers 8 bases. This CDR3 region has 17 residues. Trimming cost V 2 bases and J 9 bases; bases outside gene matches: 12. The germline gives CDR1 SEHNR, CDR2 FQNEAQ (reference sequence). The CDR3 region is CASSLHDRGGSGSPLHF. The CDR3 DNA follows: TGTGCCAGCAGCTTACATGACAGGGGTGGTTCAGGTTCACCCCTCCACTTT. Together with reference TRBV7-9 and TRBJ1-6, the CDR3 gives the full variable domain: DTGVSQNPRHKITKRGQNVTFRCDPISEHNRLYWYRQTLGQGPEFLTYFQNEAQLEKSRLLSDRFSAERPKGSFSTLEIQRTEQGDSAMYLCASSLHDRGGSGSPLHFGNGTRLTVT.

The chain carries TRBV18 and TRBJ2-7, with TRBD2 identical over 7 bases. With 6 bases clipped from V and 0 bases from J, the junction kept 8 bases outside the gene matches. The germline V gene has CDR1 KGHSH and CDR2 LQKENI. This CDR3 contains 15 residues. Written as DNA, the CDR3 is TGTGCCAGCTCCTCTCTAGCGGAGAGCTCCTACGAGCAGTACTTC. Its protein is CASSSLAESSYEQYF.

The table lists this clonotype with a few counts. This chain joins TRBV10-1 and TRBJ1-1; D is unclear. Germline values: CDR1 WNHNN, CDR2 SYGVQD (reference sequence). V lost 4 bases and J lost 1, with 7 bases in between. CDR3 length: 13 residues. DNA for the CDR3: TGCGCCAGCAGTGTAGGTGCGAACACTGAAGCTTTCTTT. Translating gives CASSVGANTEAFF.

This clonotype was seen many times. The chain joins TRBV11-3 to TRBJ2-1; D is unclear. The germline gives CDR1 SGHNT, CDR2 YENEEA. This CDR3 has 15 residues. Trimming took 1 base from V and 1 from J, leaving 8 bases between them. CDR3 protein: CASSLGTTSYNEQFF. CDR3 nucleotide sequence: TGTGCCAGCAGCTTAGGAACCACATCCTACAATGAGCAGTTCTTC. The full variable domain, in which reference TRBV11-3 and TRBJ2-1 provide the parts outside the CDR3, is EAGVVQSPRYKIIEKKQPVAFWCNPISGHNTLYWYLQNLGQGPELLIRYENEEAVDDSQLPKDRFSAERLKGVDSTLKIQPAELGDSAVYLCASSLGTTSYNEQFFGPGTRLTVL.

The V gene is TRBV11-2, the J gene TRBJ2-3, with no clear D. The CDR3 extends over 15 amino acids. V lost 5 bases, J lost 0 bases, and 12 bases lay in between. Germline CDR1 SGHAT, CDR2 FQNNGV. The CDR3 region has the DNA TGTGCCAGCAGCAAGGAGTATTCTAGCACAGATACGCAGTATTTT. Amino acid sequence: CASSKEYSSTDTQYF.

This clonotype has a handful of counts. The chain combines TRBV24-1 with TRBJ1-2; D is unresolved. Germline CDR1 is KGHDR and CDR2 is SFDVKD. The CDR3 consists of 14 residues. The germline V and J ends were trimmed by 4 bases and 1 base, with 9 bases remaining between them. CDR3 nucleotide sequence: TGTGCCACCAGTGAGCAAATCTTTAACTATGGCTACACCTTC. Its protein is CATSEQIFNYGYTF.

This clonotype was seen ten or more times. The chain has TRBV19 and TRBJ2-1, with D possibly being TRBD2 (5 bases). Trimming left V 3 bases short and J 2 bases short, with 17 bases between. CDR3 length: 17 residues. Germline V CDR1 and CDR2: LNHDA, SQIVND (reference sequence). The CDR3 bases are TGTGCCAGTAGTATTGGTTCGAGCGGAGCAACCTACAATGAGCAGTTCTTC. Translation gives CASSIGSSGATYNEQFF.

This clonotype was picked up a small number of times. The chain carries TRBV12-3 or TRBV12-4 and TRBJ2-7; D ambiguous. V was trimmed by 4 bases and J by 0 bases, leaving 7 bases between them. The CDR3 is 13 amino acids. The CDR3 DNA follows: TGTGCCAGCAGTTCAGGCGCCTCCTACGAGCAGTACTTC. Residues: CASSSGASYEQYF.

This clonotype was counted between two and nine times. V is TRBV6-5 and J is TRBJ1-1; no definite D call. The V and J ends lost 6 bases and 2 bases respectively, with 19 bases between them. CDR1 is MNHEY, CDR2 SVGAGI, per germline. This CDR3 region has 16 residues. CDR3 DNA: TGTGCCAGCAGCCAGTACCGGGCAGGAGGAAACACTGAAGCTTTCTTT. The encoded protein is CASSQYRAGGNTEAFF.

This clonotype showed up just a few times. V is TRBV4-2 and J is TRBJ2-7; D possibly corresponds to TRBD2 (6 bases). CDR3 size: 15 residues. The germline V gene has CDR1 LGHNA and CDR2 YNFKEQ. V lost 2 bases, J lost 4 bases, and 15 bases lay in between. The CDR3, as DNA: TGTGCCAGCAGCCAATGGACCGGGGGATCGTACGAGCAGTACTTC. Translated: CASSQWTGGSYEQYF.

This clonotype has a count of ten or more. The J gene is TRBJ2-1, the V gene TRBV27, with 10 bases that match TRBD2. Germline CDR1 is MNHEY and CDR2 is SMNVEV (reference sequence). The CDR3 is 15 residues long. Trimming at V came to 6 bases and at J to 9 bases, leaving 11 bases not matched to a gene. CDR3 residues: CASSHSGRAKGEQFF. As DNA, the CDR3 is TGTGCCAGCAGCCACAGCGGGAGGGCCAAGGGTGAGCAGTTCTTC.